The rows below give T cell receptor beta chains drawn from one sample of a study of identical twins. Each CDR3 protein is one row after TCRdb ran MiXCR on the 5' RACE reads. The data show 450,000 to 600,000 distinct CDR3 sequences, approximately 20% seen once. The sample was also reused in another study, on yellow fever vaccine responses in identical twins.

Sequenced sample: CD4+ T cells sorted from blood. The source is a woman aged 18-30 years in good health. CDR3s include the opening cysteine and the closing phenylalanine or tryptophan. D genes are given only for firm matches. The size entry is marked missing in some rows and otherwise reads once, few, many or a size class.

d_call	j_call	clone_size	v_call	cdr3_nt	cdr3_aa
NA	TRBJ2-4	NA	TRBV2	TGTGCCAGCAGTGACGGGCGCAGCGGGCGCGCCAAAAACATTCAGTACTTC	CASSDGRSGRAKNIQYF
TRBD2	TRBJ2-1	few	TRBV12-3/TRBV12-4	TGTGCCAGCAGTTTAAGGGCGGGGGGGCCCCATGAGCAGTTCTTC	CASSLRAGGPHEQFF
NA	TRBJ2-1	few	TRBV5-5	TGTGCCAGCAGCTTCCAACTAGGTGTCTGGTACAATGAGCAGTTCTTC	CASSFQLGVWYNEQFF
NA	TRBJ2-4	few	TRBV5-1	TGCGCCAGCAGCTTTACAGGGGGGGACATTCAGTACTTC	CASSFTGGDIQYF
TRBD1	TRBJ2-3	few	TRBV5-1	TGCGCCAGCAGCAGGGACAGGGAGGGCACAGATACGCAGTATTTT	CASSRDREGTDTQYF
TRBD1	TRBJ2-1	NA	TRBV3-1	TGTGCCAGCAGCCAGTTCCCGGGACAGGGAACTGAGCAGTTCTTC	CASSQFPGQGTEQFF
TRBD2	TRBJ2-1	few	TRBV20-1	TGCAGTGCTAGTGCTAGCGGGAGTTTTGGTGAGCAGTTCTTC	CSASASGSFGEQFF
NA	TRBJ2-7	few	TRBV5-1	TGCGCCAGCAGGCCAACGACTGACTCCTACGAGCAGTACTTC	CASRPTTDSYEQYF
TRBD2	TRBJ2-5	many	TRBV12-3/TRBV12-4	TGTGCCAGCAGTTTAGAACTAGCGGGGGCCCAAGAGACCCAGTACTTC	CASSLELAGAQETQYF
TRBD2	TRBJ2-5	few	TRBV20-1	TGCAGTGCTAAACGGACTAGTATGGAGACCCAGTACTTC	CSAKRTSMETQYF
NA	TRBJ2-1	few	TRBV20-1	TGCAGTGCTACCCAGGGACCCAGCAATGAGCAGTTCTTC	CSATQGPSNEQFF
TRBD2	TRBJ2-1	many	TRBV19	TGTGCCAGTAGAGGGGGGGGACTAGCGGGAGGCATCTACAATGAGCAGTTCTTC	CASRGGGLAGGIYNEQFF
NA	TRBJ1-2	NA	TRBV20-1	TGCAGTGCTAGAGCCTATACAGGGTCCTATGGCTACACCTTC	CSARAYTGSYGYTF